The T cell receptor beta chain described here comes from a study of response to subunit inactivated influenza vaccine. This CDR3 region has 15 residues. Trimming removed 2 bases at V and 0 bases at J, with 8 bases between. Per germline, CDR1 MNHEY and CDR2 SVGEGT. TCRdb recomputed calls from the RT-PCR reads with MiXCR, one row per CDR3 protein. This table holds some 540,000 distinct CDR3 sequences, under 30% found once. This sample also belongs to another study, concerning T cells expressing NK-cell markers. That source adds: TCR beta cDNA was made by 5'RACE template switching with UMIs. Of the CD8+ T cell pool in about 6 donors, roughly 1.0-7.5% was accounted for by dominant NKG2C+ clonotypes.

The source is a man aged 45-65 years who received an inactivated influenza vaccine. This specimen consisted of CD4+ T cells sorted from PBMCs, obtained 11 to 12 days after vaccination. The chain links TRBV6-2 or TRBV6-3 to TRBJ2-1, with a weak D call TRBD2 (6 bases). The CDR3 region is CASSYRSGSYNEQFF. DNA for the CDR3: TGTGCCAGCAGTTACCGTAGCGGCTCCTACAATGAGCAGTTCTTC.